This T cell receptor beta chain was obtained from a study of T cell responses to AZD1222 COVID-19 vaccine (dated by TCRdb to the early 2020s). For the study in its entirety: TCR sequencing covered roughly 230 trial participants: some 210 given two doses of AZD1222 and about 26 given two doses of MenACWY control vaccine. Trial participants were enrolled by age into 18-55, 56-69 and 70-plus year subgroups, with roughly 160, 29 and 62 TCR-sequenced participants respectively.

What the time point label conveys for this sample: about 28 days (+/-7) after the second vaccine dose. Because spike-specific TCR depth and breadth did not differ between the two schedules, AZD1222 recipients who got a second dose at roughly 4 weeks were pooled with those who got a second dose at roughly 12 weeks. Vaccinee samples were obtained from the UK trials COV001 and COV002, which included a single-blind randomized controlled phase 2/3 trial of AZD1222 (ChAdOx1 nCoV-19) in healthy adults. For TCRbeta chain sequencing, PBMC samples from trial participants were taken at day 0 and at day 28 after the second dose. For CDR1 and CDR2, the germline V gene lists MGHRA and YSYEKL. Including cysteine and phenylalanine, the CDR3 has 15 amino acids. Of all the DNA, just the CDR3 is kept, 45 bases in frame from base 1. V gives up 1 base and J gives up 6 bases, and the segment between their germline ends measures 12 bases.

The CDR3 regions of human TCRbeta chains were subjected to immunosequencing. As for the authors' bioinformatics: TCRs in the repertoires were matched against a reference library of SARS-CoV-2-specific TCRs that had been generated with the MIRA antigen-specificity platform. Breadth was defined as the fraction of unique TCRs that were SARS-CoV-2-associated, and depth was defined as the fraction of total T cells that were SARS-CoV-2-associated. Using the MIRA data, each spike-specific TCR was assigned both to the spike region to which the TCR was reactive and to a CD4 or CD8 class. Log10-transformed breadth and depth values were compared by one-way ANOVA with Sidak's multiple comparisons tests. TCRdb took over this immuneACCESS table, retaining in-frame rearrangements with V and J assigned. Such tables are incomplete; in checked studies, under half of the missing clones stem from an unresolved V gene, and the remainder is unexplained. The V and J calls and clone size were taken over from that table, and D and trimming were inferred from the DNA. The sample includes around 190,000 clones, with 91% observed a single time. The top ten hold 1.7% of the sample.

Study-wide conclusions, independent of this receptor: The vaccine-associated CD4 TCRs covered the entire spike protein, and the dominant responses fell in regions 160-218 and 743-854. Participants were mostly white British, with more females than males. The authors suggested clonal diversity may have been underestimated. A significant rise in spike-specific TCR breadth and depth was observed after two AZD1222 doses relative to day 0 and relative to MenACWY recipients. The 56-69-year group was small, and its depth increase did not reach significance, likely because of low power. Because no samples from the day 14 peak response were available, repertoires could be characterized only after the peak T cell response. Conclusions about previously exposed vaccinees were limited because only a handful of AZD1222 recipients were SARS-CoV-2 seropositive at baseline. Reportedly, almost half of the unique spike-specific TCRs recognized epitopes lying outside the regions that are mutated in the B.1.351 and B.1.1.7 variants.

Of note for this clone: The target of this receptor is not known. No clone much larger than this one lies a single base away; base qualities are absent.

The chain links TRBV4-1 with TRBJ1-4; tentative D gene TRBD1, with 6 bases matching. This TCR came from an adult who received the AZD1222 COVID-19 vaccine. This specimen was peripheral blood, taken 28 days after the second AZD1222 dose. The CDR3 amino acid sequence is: CASSQAAGGDEKLFF. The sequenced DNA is TGCGCCAGCAGCCAAGCCGCTGGGGGCGATGAAAAACTGTTTTTT.